This T cell receptor beta chain was obtained from a study of T-cell memory formation after mild COVID-19. Findings of the study overall: Contracting clones, day 15 to 85, had balanced CD4/CD8, and later expanders favored CD4+.

The CDR3 extends over 12 amino acids. V was pared by 3 bases and J by 9 bases, with 12 bases between. At least ten counts were recorded for this clonotype. Its antigen is not known. MiXCR, applied by TCRdb to the 5' RACE reads, yields one record per CDR3 protein. Here the sample spans hundreds of thousands of distinct CDR3 sequences, 15% to 20% being singletons. The rearrangement links TRBV12-3 or TRBV12-4 to TRBJ2-7; D gene unclear. The TCR originated in an adult woman who had mild COVID-19 (a few samples of this study predate the infection). Cell type and time point are not known. The sequencing input was PBMCs or a T cell subset sorted from them (not recorded which). CDR3 coding DNA: TGTGCCAGCAGTTTGCTGTGGACGGGGCAGTACTTC. As protein: CASSLLWTGQYF.